The 16 T cell receptor beta chains below were found in one sample sequenced in a study of regulatory T cells in long-lasting Graves disease. Arm-PCR of CDR3 regions and iRepertoire HTBI primers were the basis on which TCR beta libraries were built. MiXCR, run by TCRdb on the multiplex PCR reads, gives a single entry per CDR3 protein. Here the sample spans some 420,000 distinct CDR3 sequences, approximately 22% being singletons. The time point is: persistent/refractory GD, antithyroid drugs over 5 years with positive TRAb. RNA from PBMCs was the source of the TCR library. This material consisted of peripheral blood mononuclear cells (PBMCs), taken when the disease was refractory, from a patient treated with antithyroid drugs. Source of these receptors: a female donor with Graves disease.

This clonotype has a handful of counts. This rearrangement joins TRBV19 to TRBJ2-7, with TRBD1 identical over 10 bases. The V and J ends lost 7 bases and 4 bases, in that order; junction bases with no gene match: 10. The CDR3 runs 15 residues. The germline V gene encodes CDR1 LNHDA and CDR2 SQIVND (reference sequence). DNA for the CDR3: TGTGCCAGTACCCCGGGACAGGGGATACTATACGAGCAGTACTTC. Translating gives CASTPGQGILYEQYF.

The chain combines TRBV9 with TRBJ2-7, with TRBD1 identical over 8 bases. The V gene's germline CDR1 is SGDLS and CDR2 YYNGEE. With 7 bases clipped from V and 2 bases from J, the junction kept 11 bases outside the gene matches. This CDR3 has 15 amino acids. The chain's CDR3 is CASSPKGQATYEQYF. CDR3 DNA: TGTGCCAGCTCACCGAAGGGACAGGCCACCTACGAGCAGTACTTC.

A note on this clonotype: One base away lies a much larger clone, so this may be a sequencing read error. This sequence joins TRBV28 and TRBJ1-5; 9 bases agree with TRBD1. The CDR3 is made up of 14 amino acids. Germline V lookup: CDR1 MDHEN, CDR2 SYDVKM. J gave up 6 bases and V 8 bases, and 8 bases lay outside the gene matches. CDR3: CASHTGGRRQPQHF. CDR3 coding DNA: TGTGCCAGCCATACAGGGGGCCGCCGTCAGCCCCAGCATTTT. Using reference TRBV28 and TRBJ1-5 for the parts outside the CDR3, the full variable domain is DVKVTQSSRYLVKRTGEKVFLECVQDMDHENMFWYRQDPGLGLRLIYFSYDVKMKEKGDIPEGYSVSREKKERFSLILESASTNQTSMYLCASHTGGRRQPQHFGDGTRLSIL.

This clonotype was detected ten times or more. This chain links TRBV7-9 with TRBJ1-2; tentatively, D is TRBD1 (6 bases). Germline V gene data show CDR1 as SEHNR and CDR2 as FQNEAQ (reference sequence). The CDR3 has 13 residues. Trimming left V 1 base short and J 4 bases short, with 7 bases between. CDR3 bases: TGTGCCAGCAGCTTAGAAGGGGGCTATGGCTACACCTTC. The encoded protein is CASSLEGGYGYTF.

This chain connects TRBV6-1 to TRBJ1-1; D is undetermined. V lost 7 bases and J lost 4, with 13 bases in between. The V gene's germline CDR1 is MNHNS and CDR2 SASEGT. This CDR3 is built from 13 residues. CDR3 in amino acids: CASTPDAATEAFF. The DNA for the CDR3 is TGTGCCAGCACCCCGGACGCGGCCACTGAAGCTTTCTTT.

This clonotype came up many times. V and J are TRBV6-1 and TRBJ2-5; D remains ambiguous. The CDR3 totals 13 residues. Germline V gene data show CDR1 as MNHNS and CDR2 as SASEGT. The V and J ends lost 6 bases and 4 bases respectively, with 12 bases between them. The CDR3: CASSRTGPETQYF. CDR3 sequence (DNA): TGTGCCAGCAGCCGTACCGGGCCAGAGACCCAGTACTTC.

This clonotype came up a few times. This rearrangement joins TRBV30 to TRBJ1-2; D may be TRBD1 (6 bases). Trimming stripped 2 bases from V and 6 bases from J, with 13 bases between. Germline V gives CDR1 GTSNPN, CDR2 SVGIG (reference sequence). The CDR3 runs 13 residues. CDR3 nucleotide sequence: TGTGCCTGGAGTCAGAACAGGGAGAATGGCTACACCTTC. It encodes CAWSQNRENGYTF.

In its sample, this clonotype was seen many times. V and J are TRBV6-5 and TRBJ2-6; D unresolved. This CDR3 is built from 17 residues. CDR1 and CDR2 (germline): MNHEY, SVGAGI. The germline V and J ends were trimmed by 2 bases and 1 base, with 12 bases remaining between them. Written as DNA, the CDR3 is TGTGCCAGCAGTTACGCAAGACCTAGATCTGGGGCCAACGTCCTGACTTTC. Translated, it gives CASSYARPRSGANVLTF.

This clonotype occurred many times. The gene calls are TRBV3-1 and TRBJ2-2; D is perhaps TRBD2 (5 bases). CDR1 and CDR2 from the germline V gene are LGHDT and YNNKEL (reference sequence). The length of the CDR3 is 14 residues. V was shortened by 1 base and J by 4 bases, with 7 bases between the two germline ends. The CDR3 bases are TGTGCCAGCAGCCAAGCGGGGAGCACCGGGGAGCTGTTTTTT. Protein: CASSQAGSTGELFF.

V is TRBV7-2 and J is TRBJ2-1, with a tentative D call TRBD2 (6 bases). The CDR3 sequence is 16 residues long. Per the germline V gene, CDR1 is SGHTA and CDR2 is FQGNSA. Trimming removed 2 bases from V and 8 bases from J, with 19 bases in between. The CDR3 spells CASSLRSSDDGDEQFF. In DNA form, the CDR3 reads TGTGCCAGCAGCTTAAGGTCTAGCGACGATGGCGATGAGCAGTTCTTC.

The genes are TRBV28 and TRBJ1-5, with D maybe TRBD1 (6 bases). Germline values: CDR1 MDHEN, CDR2 SYDVKM. V lost 5 bases and J 5 bases, leaving 25 bases between the germline ends. This CDR3 has 18 residues. Here the CDR3 reads CASSPPPPGARQDQPQHF. Here the CDR3 DNA reads TGTGCCAGCAGTCCCCCCCCCCCCGGGGCCCGACAGGATCAGCCCCAGCATTTT.

This clonotype was observed at least ten times. The CDR3 protein is CASSPNALGADSHEQYF. As DNA, the CDR3 is TGTGCCAGCAGTCCCAACGCGCTGGGGGCCGATTCCCACGAGCAGTACTTC. The rearrangement uses TRBV28 and TRBJ2-7; perhaps TRBD1 as D (6 bases). Germline assignment: CDR1 MDHEN and CDR2 SYDVKM. V was pared by 5 bases and J by 5 bases, with 25 bases between. The CDR3 runs 17 residues.

This clonotype was detected ten times or more. V gene TRBV28 combines with J gene TRBJ2-6; the D is unclear. The CDR3 extends over 14 amino acids. Looked up from germline, CDR1 is MDHEN and CDR2 is SYDVKM. The V and J ends lost 8 bases and 3 bases respectively, with 11 bases between them. This chain's CDR3 is CASSMYGGANVLTF. CDR3 in DNA: TGTGCCAGCTCGATGTACGGTGGGGCCAACGTCCTGACTTTC.

This clonotype showed up many times. Here the CDR3 reads CASLGSGYTEAFF. In DNA form, the CDR3 reads TGTGCCAGCCTTGGGTCAGGATACACTGAAGCTTTCTTT. V usage is TRBV12-3 or TRBV12-4 and J usage is TRBJ1-1; D unresolved. This CDR3 has 13 residues. Trimming left V 8 bases short and J 3 bases short, with 13 bases between.

For this clonotype: This is likely an artifact of a read error, given a far larger clone one base away. This CDR3 is CAGSLGRGGSETQYF. CDR3 coding DNA: TGTGCCGGCAGTTTAGGGCGAGGGGGATCGGAGACCCAGTACTTC. The chain carries TRBV2 and TRBJ2-5; the D gene is possibly TRBD1 (6 bases). This CDR3 is built from 15 residues. CDR1 and CDR2 from the germline V gene are SNHLY and FYNNEI.

This clonotype was found many times. J is TRBJ1-5 and V is TRBV28; possibly TRBD1 for D (5 bases). The CDR3 runs 18 residues. Trimming stripped 3 bases from V and 0 bases from J, with 18 bases between. Germline lookup yields CDR1 MDHEN and CDR2 SYDVKM. The CDR3 region is CASSFIRRWGDSNQPQHF. DNA for the CDR3: TGTGCCAGCAGTTTTATAAGAAGGTGGGGGGATAGCAATCAGCCCCAGCATTTT.